One sample yielded the 11 T cell receptor beta chains listed below, sequenced in a study of cytomegalovirus exposure and HLA in healthy donors. Vbeta (60) and Jbeta (13) primers were used in the PCR. Produced via immunoSEQ multiplex PCR; TCRdb's table is partial and in-frame only. The sample yields some 170,000 clones, 60% to 80% seen once. The sequenced sample consisted of PBMCs. These receptors were obtained from a man in his forties in good health and CMV-seropositive.

The chain carries TRBV28 and TRBJ2-7; 7 bases fit TRBD1. The junction had 8 bases not matched to a gene; V was cut back by 7 bases and J by 2 bases. This CDR3 is 14 amino acids long. Germline CDR1 reads MDHEN; CDR2 reads SYDVKM. DNA for the CDR3: TGTGCCAGCACCTCGGACAGGTTGGCCTACGAGCAGTACTTC. Translated, it gives CASTSDRLAYEQYF.

This chain connects TRBV19 to TRBJ2-5, with D possibly being TRBD2 (6 bases). The CDR3 length is 16 residues. V was pared by 8 bases and J by 5 bases, with 24 bases between. In germline, CDR1 is LNHDA, CDR2 SQIVND (reference sequence). The CDR3 bases are TGTGCCAGTGGTTCGTTCCCCCGGAGGGCCGGGGAGACCCAGTACTTC. It specifies CASGSFPRRAGETQYF. Complete variable domain (other parts from reference TRBV19 and TRBJ2-5): DGGITQSPKYLFRKEGQNVTLSCEQNLNHDAMYWYRQDPGQGLRLIYYSQIVNDFQKGDIAEGYSVSREKKESFPLTVTSAQKNPTAFYLCASGSFPRRAGETQYFGPGTRLLVL.

The J gene is TRBJ2-7, the V gene TRBV7-3, with 7 bases lining up with TRBD2. The CDR3 covers 16 residues. CDR1 and CDR2 from the germline V gene are SGHTA and FQGTGA. The trim removed 1 base at V and 2 bases at J, leaving 8 bases unmatched. The CDR3 nucleotides read TGTGCCAGCAGCTTAAATCCGGGAGGCCTACCCTACGAGCAGTACTTC. It is translated as CASSLNPGGLPYEQYF. Full variable domain (rest looked up from reference TRBV7-3 and TRBJ2-7): GAGVSQTPSNKVTEKGKYVELRCDPISGHTALYWYRQSLGQGPEFLIYFQGTGAADDSGLPNDRFFAVRPEGSVSTLKIQRTERGDSAVYLCASSLNPGGLPYEQYFGPGTRLTVT.

The DNA for the CDR3 is TGTGCCAGTTCGCTCTCTAGCGGGCCTTACAATGAGCAGTTCTTC. It translates to CASSLSSGPYNEQFF. The V and J genes are TRBV19 and TRBJ2-1, with 8 bases matching TRBD2. With 8 bases clipped from V and 4 bases from J, the junction kept 10 bases outside the gene matches. CDR1 LNHDA and CDR2 SQIVND come from the germline V gene (reference sequence). The CDR3 has 15 amino acids.

This clone was seen a few times. This rearrangement joins TRBV11-3 to TRBJ2-1; TRBD2 matches at 12 bases. Germline loops: CDR1 SGHNT, CDR2 YENEEA. Trimming at V came to 5 bases and at J to 0 bases, leaving 11 bases not matched to a gene. The CDR3 runs 19 residues. In nucleotides, the CDR3 is TGTGCCAGCAGCCCGCGGGGACTAGCGGGTCAGAGCTCCTACAATGAGCAGTTCTTC. This encodes CASSPRGLAGQSSYNEQFF.

V gene TRBV29-1 combines with J gene TRBJ1-2; D is unclear. CDR1 and CDR2 (germline): SQVTM, ANQGSEA. Trimming pared 5 bases from V and 0 bases from J, leaving 13 bases between. CDR3 length equals 14 residues. The CDR3 DNA is TGCAGCGTTACTATCCAGAAAACTAACTATGGCTACACCTTC. As protein: CSVTIQKTNYGYTF.

This clone was counted a single time. V gene TRBV18 combines with J gene TRBJ1-1, with 8 bases matching TRBD1. Trimming took 3 bases from V and 8 from J; bases not matched to a gene: 8. CDR1 is KGHSH and CDR2 is LQKENI in the germline V gene. This CDR3 has 14 residues. CDR3 sequence (DNA): TGTGCCAGCTCACCTAGGGTGACAGGGGTAGAAGCTTTCTTT. Protein: CASSPRVTGVEAFF.

The V and J genes are TRBV14 and TRBJ2-5; D may be TRBD2 (6 bases). Per germline, CDR1 SGHDN and CDR2 FVKESK. Trimming removed 0 bases at V and 1 base at J, with 18 bases between. This CDR3 region has 18 residues. CDR3 coding DNA: TGTGCCAGCAGCCAAGATTCGGTGGGGGGATTCGGCCAAGAGACCCAGTACTTC. Amino acid sequence: CASSQDSVGGFGQETQYF.

The chain combines TRBV5-1 with TRBJ2-1; a weak D match, TRBD2 (5 bases). Germline-derived CDR1 and CDR2 are SGHRS and YFSETQ. The CDR3 covers 15 residues. V lost 4 bases and J 1 base, leaving 12 bases between the germline ends. The chain's CDR3 is CASSLQTGSYNEQFF. In nucleotides, the CDR3 is TGCGCCAGCAGCCTCCAAACGGGATCCTACAATGAGCAGTTCTTC. Together with reference TRBV5-1 and TRBJ2-1, the CDR3 gives the full variable domain: KAGVTQTPRYLIKTRGQQVTLSCSPISGHRSVSWYQQTPGQGLQFLFEYFSETQRNKGNFPGRFSGRQFSNSRSEMNVSTLELGDSALYLCASSLQTGSYNEQFFGPGTRLTVL.

The chain recombines TRBV5-4 with TRBJ1-2, with 10 bases aligning to TRBD1. In germline, CDR1 is SGHNT, CDR2 YYREEE (reference sequence). The CDR3 is made up of 13 amino acids. J was trimmed by 8 bases and V by 4 bases; bases with no gene match: 5. The DNA of the CDR3 is TGTGCCAGCAGCAAGGGACAGGGGTACGGCTACACCTTC. Amino acids: CASSKGQGYGYTF.

J is TRBJ1-1 and V is TRBV4-1; D not certain. Germline values: CDR1 MGHRA, CDR2 YSYEKL. The CDR3 loop spans 14 amino acids. The V end lost 0 bases, the J end lost 0 bases, and 5 bases lay between the germline ends. CDR3 in amino acids: CASSQDPVNTEAFF. CDR3 DNA sequence: TGCGCCAGCAGCCAAGACCCAGTGAACACTGAAGCTTTCTTT.